The entry that follows covers one T cell receptor beta chain sequence. Its antigen is undetermined. The PCR had 60 Vbeta and 13 Jbeta primers. Sequencing used immunoSEQ multiplex PCR; TCRdb keeps in-frame clones, though not all of them. This sample carries approximately 210,000 clones, 82% of them seen once, and the ten largest clones take 6%. These data come from a study of cytomegalovirus exposure and HLA in healthy donors. Notes on the study in general: TCR beta V- and J-gene trimming, according to a later analysis, was linked to a missense DCLRE1C variant. In vitro experiments confirmed that a few CMV-associated chains were specific for CMV antigens.

The CDR3 is made up of 16 amino acids. Germline CDR1 reads SGDLS; CDR2 reads YYNGEE. V gave up 4 bases and J gave up 5 bases; unmatched junction bases: 6. Material for sequencing was PBMCs. This TCR derives from a man aged 35 to 55 in good health and CMV-seropositive. The rearrangement joins TRBV9 to TRBJ2-1, with 13 bases that match TRBD2. The CDR3 bases are TGTGCCAGCAGCACCTTACTAGCGGGAGGGCACAATGAGCAGTTCTTC. This codes for CASSTLLAGGHNEQFF.